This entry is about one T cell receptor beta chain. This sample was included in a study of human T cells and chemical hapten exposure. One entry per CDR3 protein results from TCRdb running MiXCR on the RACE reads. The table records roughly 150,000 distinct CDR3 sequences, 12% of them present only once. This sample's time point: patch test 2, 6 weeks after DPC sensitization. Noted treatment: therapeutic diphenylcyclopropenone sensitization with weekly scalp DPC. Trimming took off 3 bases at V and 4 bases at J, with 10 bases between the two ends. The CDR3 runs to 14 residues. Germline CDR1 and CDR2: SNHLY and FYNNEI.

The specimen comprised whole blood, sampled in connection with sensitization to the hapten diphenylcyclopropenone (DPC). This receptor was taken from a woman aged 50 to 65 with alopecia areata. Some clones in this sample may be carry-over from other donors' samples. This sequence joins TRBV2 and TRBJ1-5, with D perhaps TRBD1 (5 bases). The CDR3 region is CASSEGRDNQPQHF. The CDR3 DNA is TGTGCCAGCAGTGAGGGACGGGATAATCAGCCCCAGCATTTT.